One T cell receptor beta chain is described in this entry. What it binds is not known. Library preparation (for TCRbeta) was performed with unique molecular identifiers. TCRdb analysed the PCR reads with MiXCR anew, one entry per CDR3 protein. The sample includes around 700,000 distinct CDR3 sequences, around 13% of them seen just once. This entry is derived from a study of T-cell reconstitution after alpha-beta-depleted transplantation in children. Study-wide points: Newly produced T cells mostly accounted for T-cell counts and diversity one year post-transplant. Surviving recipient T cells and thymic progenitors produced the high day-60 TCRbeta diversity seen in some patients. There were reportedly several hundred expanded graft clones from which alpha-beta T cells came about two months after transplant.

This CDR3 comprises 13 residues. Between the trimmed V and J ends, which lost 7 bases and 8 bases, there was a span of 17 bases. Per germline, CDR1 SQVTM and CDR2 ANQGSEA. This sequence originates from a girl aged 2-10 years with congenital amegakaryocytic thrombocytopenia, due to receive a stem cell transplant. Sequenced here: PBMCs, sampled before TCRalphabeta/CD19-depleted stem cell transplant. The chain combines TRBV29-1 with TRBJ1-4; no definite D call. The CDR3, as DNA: TGCAGCGCCGTGAGATCAGATCAGGAAAAACTGTTTTTT. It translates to CSAVRSDQEKLFF. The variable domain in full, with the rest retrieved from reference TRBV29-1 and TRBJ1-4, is SAVISQKPSRDICQRGTSLTIQCQVDSQVTMMFWYRQQPGQSLTLIATANQGSEATYESGFVIDKFPISRPNLTFSTLTVSNMSPEDSSIYLCSAVRSDQEKLFFGSGTQLSVL.